The T cell receptor (beta chain) described here comes from a study of blood T cell repertoires in COVID-19. TCRdb's copy holds only in-frame clones and misses some; the assay was immunoSEQ multiplex PCR. This table has 85,000 to 130,000 clones, about 80% appearing once. After removal of 1 base from V and 4 bases from J, the junction contained 5 bases not matched to a gene. This CDR3 is built from 16 residues. Germline V gene data show CDR1 as SEHNR and CDR2 as FQNEAQ (reference sequence). This sequence was found in a woman older than 75 with active or convalescent COVID-19. This chain joins TRBV7-9 and TRBJ1-5, with 9 bases that match TRBD1. Material: peripheral blood. This CDR3 is CASSLGDRDGNQPQHF. The CDR3 DNA is TGTGCCAGCAGCTTAGGGGACAGGGACGGAAATCAGCCCCAGCATTTT. The full variable domain, rest sourced from reference TRBV7-9 and TRBJ1-5, is DTGVSQNPRHKITKRGQNVTFRCDPISEHNRLYWYRQTLGQGPEFLTYFQNEAQLEKSRLLSDRFSAERPKGSFSTLEIQRTEQGDSAMYLCASSLGDRDGNQPQHFGDGTRLSIL.